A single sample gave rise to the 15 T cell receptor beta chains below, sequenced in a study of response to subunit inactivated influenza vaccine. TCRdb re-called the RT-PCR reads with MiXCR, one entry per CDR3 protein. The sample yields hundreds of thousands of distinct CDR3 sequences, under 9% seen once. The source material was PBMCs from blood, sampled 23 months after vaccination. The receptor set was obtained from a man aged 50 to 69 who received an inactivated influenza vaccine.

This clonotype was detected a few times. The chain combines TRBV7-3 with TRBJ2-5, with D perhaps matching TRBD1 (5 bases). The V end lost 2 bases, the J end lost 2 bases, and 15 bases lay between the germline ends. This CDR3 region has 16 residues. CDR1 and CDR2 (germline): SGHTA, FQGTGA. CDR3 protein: CASSLDPAGPQETQYF. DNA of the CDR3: TGTGCCAGCAGCTTAGATCCAGCAGGGCCTCAAGAGACCCAGTACTTC.

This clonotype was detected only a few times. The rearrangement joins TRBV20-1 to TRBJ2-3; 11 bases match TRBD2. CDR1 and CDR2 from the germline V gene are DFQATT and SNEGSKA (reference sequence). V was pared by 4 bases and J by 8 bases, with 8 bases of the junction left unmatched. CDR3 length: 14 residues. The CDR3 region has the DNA TGCAGTGCTACATCGGGACTAGCGGTACCTACGCAGTATTTT. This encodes CSATSGLAVPTQYF.

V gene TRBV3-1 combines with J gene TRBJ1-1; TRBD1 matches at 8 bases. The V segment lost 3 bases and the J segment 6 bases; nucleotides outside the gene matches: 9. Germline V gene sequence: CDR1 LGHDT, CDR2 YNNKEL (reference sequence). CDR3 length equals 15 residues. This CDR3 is CASSHPGGSSAEAFF. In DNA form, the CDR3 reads TGTGCCAGCAGCCACCCAGGGGGCAGTTCCGCTGAAGCTTTCTTT.

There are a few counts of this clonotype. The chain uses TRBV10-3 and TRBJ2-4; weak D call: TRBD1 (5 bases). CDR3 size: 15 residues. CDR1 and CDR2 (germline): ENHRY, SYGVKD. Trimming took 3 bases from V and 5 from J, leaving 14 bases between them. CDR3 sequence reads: CAISESGMVENIQYF. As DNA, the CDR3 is TGTGCCATCAGTGAATCAGGGATGGTCGAAAACATTCAGTACTTC.

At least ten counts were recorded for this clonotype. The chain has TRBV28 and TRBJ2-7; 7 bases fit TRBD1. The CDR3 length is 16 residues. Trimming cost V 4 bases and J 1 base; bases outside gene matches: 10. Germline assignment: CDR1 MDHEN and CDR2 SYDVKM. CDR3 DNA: TGTGCCAGCAGTTCCCAGGGGGTAGTGTGGTCCTACGAGCAGTACTTC. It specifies CASSSQGVVWSYEQYF.

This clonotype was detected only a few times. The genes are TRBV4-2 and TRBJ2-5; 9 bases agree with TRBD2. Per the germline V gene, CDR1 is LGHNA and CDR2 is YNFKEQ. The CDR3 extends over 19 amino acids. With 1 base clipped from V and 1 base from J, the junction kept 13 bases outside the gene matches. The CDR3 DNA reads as TGTGCCAGCAGCCAAGCGTTCCAAGCGGGGGGTCAATTCCAAGAGACCCAGTACTTC. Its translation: CASSQAFQAGGQFQETQYF.

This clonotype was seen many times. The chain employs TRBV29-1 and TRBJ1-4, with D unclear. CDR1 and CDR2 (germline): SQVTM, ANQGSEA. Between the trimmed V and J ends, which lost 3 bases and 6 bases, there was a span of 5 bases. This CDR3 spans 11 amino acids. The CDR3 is CSVEAYEKLFF. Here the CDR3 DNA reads TGCAGCGTTGAGGCATATGAAAAACTGTTTTTT.

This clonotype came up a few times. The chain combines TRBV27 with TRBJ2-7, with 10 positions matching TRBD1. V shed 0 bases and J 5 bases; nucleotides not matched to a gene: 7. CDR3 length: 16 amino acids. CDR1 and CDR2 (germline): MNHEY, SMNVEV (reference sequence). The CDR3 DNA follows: TGTGCCAGCAGTTTATCCGGGACAGGGGCTTTCAACGAGCAGTACTTC. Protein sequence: CASSLSGTGAFNEQYF.

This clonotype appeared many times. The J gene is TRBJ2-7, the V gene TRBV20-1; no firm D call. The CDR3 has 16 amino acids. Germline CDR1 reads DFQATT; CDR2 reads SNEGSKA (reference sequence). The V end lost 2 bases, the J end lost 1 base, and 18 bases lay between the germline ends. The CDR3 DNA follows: TGCAGTGCTAGACCTCTTTCACGGGCCTCATCCTACGAGCAGTACTTC. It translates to CSARPLSRASSYEQYF.

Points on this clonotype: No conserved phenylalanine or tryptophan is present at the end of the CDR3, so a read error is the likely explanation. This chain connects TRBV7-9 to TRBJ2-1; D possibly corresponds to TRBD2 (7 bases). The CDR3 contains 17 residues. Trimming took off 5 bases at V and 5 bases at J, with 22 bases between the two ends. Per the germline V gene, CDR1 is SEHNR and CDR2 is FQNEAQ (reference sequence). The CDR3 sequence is CASSRQDGTTKDNEQFL. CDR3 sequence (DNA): TGTGCCAGCAGCCGACAGGACGGGACTACGAAAGACAATGAGCAGTTCTTA.

The CDR3 protein is CASSARLAGYNEQFF. The CDR3 DNA follows: TGTGCCAGCAGCGCTCGTCTAGCGGGCTACAATGAGCAGTTCTTC. The V gene is TRBV9, the J gene TRBJ2-1, with 8 bases lining up with TRBD2. CDR1 is SGDLS and CDR2 is YYNGEE in the germline V gene. This CDR3 is 15 amino acids long. With 3 bases clipped from V and 3 bases from J, the junction kept 5 bases outside the gene matches.

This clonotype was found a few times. CDR3 sequence reads: CASSLDSHTDTQYF. DNA of the CDR3: TGTGCCAGCAGCTTAGATAGCCACACAGATACGCAGTATTTT. The chain uses TRBV7-8 and TRBJ2-3, with D unclear. V shed 1 base and J shed 2 bases, with 7 bases lying between them. The CDR3 contains 14 residues. The germline gives CDR1 SGHVS, CDR2 FQNEAQ.

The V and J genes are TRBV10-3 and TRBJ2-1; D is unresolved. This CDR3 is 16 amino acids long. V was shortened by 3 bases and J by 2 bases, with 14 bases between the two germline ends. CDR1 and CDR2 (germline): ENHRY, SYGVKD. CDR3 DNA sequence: TGTGCCATCAGTGAATTGGACGAAGTACCCTACAATGAGCAGTTCTTC. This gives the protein CAISELDEVPYNEQFF.

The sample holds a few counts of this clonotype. The CDR3 region is CASSQAREYEQYF. DNA for the CDR3: TGCGCCAGCAGCCAAGCGAGGGAGTACGAGCAGTACTTC. V and J are TRBV4-3 and TRBJ2-7; perhaps TRBD2 as D (5 bases). The CDR3 runs to 13 residues. With 1 base removed from V and 4 bases from J, the gap between germline ends came to 8 bases. Germline CDR1 and CDR2: LGHNA and YSLEER.

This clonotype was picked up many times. CDR3 protein: CASRVGSYEQYF. Here the CDR3 DNA reads TGTGCCAGCAGAGTCGGGTCCTACGAGCAGTACTTC. The J gene is TRBJ2-7, the V gene TRBV2; D remains unclear. Germline values: CDR1 SNHLY, CDR2 FYNNEI. CDR3 size: 12 residues. V lost 6 bases and J 1 base, leaving 7 bases between the germline ends.